This T cell receptor (beta chain) was found in a study of cytomegalovirus exposure and HLA in healthy donors. Study-wide results and limits: Earlier findings revealed that most TCR beta V segments proved productive either about 87% or about 30% of the time.

About this clone itself: Its target is not known.

V lost 4 bases to trimming and J lost 5 bases; unmatched junction nucleotides: 6. Germline V gene data show CDR1 as SGHRS and CDR2 as YFSETQ. CDR3 length equals 13 residues. Healthy bone marrow donors made up the donors. 13 Jbeta primers and 60 Vbeta primers were used for the PCR. The method was immunoSEQ multiplex PCR; TCRdb's version includes in-frame clones alone and lacks a portion of them. The table lists 150,000 to 200,000 clones, about four fifths of them singletons. The chain links TRBV5-1 to TRBJ2-7, with 7 nucleotides matching TRBD1. The sequenced sample was PBMCs. The receptor comes from a woman aged 30 to 39 in good health and CMV-seropositive. Here the CDR3 DNA reads TGCGCCAGCAGCCTAACGACAGGGAACGAGCAGTACTTC. The encoded protein is CASSLTTGNEQYF. Drawing the rest from reference TRBV5-1 and TRBJ2-7, the complete variable domain is KAGVTQTPRYLIKTRGQQVTLSCSPISGHRSVSWYQQTPGQGLQFLFEYFSETQRNKGNFPGRFSGRQFSNSRSEMNVSTLELGDSALYLCASSLTTGNEQYFGPGTRLTVT.